The rows below give T cell receptor beta chains drawn from one sample of a study of beta chain features in type 1 diabetes. This table comes from immunoSEQ multiplex PCR, and its TCRdb copy is limited to in-frame clones, with some not included. Of about 370,000 clones in the sample, 9.5% to 10% are singletons; the top ten hold less than 0.65%. The sequenced sample consisted of central memory CD4+ T cells from blood. These receptors came from a man aged 25 to 40 with type 1 diabetes. Both conserved end residues are part of each CDR3. D genes are given only for firm matches. Clone size, where shown, is once, few, many, or a class for clones that have expanded.

>TRBJ2-5|NA|11|NA|TRBV10-3
CASSYGETQYF
TGTGCCAGCAGTTACGGCGAGACCCAGTACTTC
>TRBJ2-7|NA|15|many|TRBV6-5
CASSYGAGGGYEQYF
TGTGCCAGCAGTTACGGAGCAGGAGGGGGCTACGAGCAGTACTTC
>TRBJ2-7|NA|13|few|TRBV30
CAWSRLGTYEQYF
TGTGCCTGGAGTAGACTAGGGACCTACGAGCAGTACTTC
>TRBJ2-7|NA|14|NA|TRBV6-5
CASSERRGTYEQYF
TGTGCCAGCAGTGAACGGCGGGGCACCTACGAGCAGTACTTC
>TRBJ1-4|NA|11|few|TRBV28
CASSLREKLFF
TGTGCCAGCAGTTTACGTGAAAAACTGTTTTTT
>TRBJ2-5|NA|11|few|TRBV6-1
CASSYGGTQYF
TGTGCCAGCAGTTACGGTGGGACCCAGTACTTC
>TRBJ2-4|TRBD1|14|NA|TRBV5-1
CASSGQGGKNIQYF
TGCGCCAGCTCCGGACAGGGCGGCAAAAACATTCAGTACTTC
>TRBJ1-5|TRBD1|13|NA|TRBV29-1
CSAGQGDNQPQHF
TGCAGCGCCGGACAGGGGGACAATCAGCCCCAGCATTTT
>TRBJ2-7|NA|13|NA|TRBV7-2
CASSLELGYEQYF
TGTGCCAGCAGCTTAGAGCTGGGGTACGAGCAGTACTTC
>TRBJ1-2|NA|14|NA|TRBV27
CASSLSGPIGGYTF
TGTGCCAGCAGTTTATCGGGGCCGATCGGTGGCTACACCTTC
>TRBJ2-1|NA|12|NA|TRBV7-3
CASSRSGNEQFF
TGTGCCAGCAGCCGATCGGGGAATGAGCAGTTCTTC
>TRBJ1-5|NA|15|NA|TRBV6-4
CASRNDHASNQPQHF
TGTGCCAGCAGGAACGACCATGCTAGCAATCAGCCCCAGCATTTT
>TRBJ2-5|NA|17|many|TRBV23-1
CASSQSMQGQIQETQYF
TGCGCCAGCAGTCAATCGATGCAGGGCCAAATCCAAGAGACCCAGTACTTC
>TRBJ2-3|TRBD1|15|few|TRBV5-1
CASSPGQGDTDTQYF
TGCGCCAGCAGCCCGGGACAGGGGGACACAGATACGCAGTATTTT
>TRBJ2-1|NA|14|many|TRBV5-5
CASSLGEAYNEQFF
TGTGCCAGCAGCCTGGGGGAGGCCTACAATGAGCAGTTCTTC
>TRBJ1-2|NA|11|NA|TRBV29-1
CSVLSNYGYTF
TGCAGCGTCCTCTCTAACTATGGCTACACCTTC
>TRBJ2-1|NA|15|NA|TRBV6-5
CASVESGAGDNEQFF
TGTGCCAGCGTCGAAAGCGGAGCCGGGGACAATGAGCAGTTCTTC
>TRBJ1-4|TRBD1|16|few|TRBV27
CASRRQGPTTNEKLFF
TGTGCCAGCAGGCGACAGGGGCCTACAACTAATGAAAAACTGTTTTTT
>TRBJ1-1|NA|13|few|TRBV2
CASEISGDTEAFF
TGTGCCAGCGAGATTTCAGGGGACACTGAAGCTTTCTTT
>TRBJ2-5|NA|13|few|TRBV7-3
CASSLGHRETQYF
TGTGCCAGCAGCTTAGGGCATCGAGAGACCCAGTACTTC
>TRBJ2-1|TRBD1|15|few|TRBV2
CASSEGQSSYNEQFF
TGTGCCAGCAGTGAGGGACAGAGCTCCTACAATGAGCAGTTCTTC
>TRBJ2-2|NA|15|NA|TRBV4-3
CASSQVTSSGGELFF
TGCGCCAGCAGCCAAGTCACTAGCTCAGGCGGGGAGCTGTTTTTT
>TRBJ2-7|TRBD1|16|few|TRBV7-9
CASSFEAGGVISEQYF
TGTGCCAGCAGCTTCGAGGCAGGGGGCGTAATTAGCGAGCAGTACTTC
>TRBJ2-7|NA|14|NA|TRBV7-2
CASSLSLPGGEQYF
TGTGCCAGCAGCTTATCCCTGCCAGGGGGGGAGCAGTACTTC
>TRBJ2-5|NA|16|few|TRBV4-1
CASSQGEGAGQETQYF
TGCGCCAGCAGCCAAGGCGAGGGGGCGGGACAAGAGACCCAGTACTTC
>TRBJ1-2|NA|13|NA|TRBV7-3
CASRGDTNYGYTF
TGTGCCAGCAGGGGGGACACCAACTATGGCTACACCTTC
>TRBJ2-3|NA|13|NA|TRBV7-9
CASSFKEADTQYF
TGTGCCAGCAGCTTCAAAGAGGCAGATACGCAGTATTTT